This T cell receptor beta chain was identified in a study of CD4 and CD8 cells across lung adenocarcinoma regions. Germline V gene lookup returns CDR1 MNHEY and CDR2 SVGAGI. The CDR3 contains 20 residues. Trimming cost V 2 bases and J 3 bases; bases outside gene matches: 18. The patients had localized lung adenocarcinoma, a non-small cell subtype. TCRdb re-derived calls from the PCR reads in MiXCR, one entry per CDR3 protein. The sample consists of 13,000 or so distinct CDR3 sequences, around 45% of them appearing once. Within the sample, this clonotype is medium-sized. This rearrangement joins TRBV6-5 to TRBJ2-2, with 7 bases lining up with TRBD1. Sample: CD4+ T cells from the center of a lung tumor. The TCR comes from a male donor with lung adenocarcinoma. The CD4 and CD8 labels of this study may be unreliable. The chain's CDR3 is CASSYGPHRGILGYTGELFF. CDR3 DNA: TGTGCCAGCAGTTACGGGCCGCACAGGGGCATTCTCGGATACACCGGGGAGCTGTTTTTT.